The rows below give T cell receptor beta chains drawn from one sample of a study of Ad26.COV2.S vaccination and SARS-CoV-2 variants. TCRdb's table, derived via immunoSEQ multiplex PCR, lists solely in-frame clones and lacks some. The top ten clones hold approximately 11% of a sample with about 350,000 clones, approximately 86% of them seen once. This specimen consisted of peripheral blood, obtained in a trial of Ad26.COV2.S vaccine versus placebo. The receptors shown here come from a person between 18 and 65 years old who received the Ad26.COV2.S COVID-19 vaccine or a placebo. Both conserved end residues are part of each CDR3. The D gene is left open where the match is weak. Size tells how often a clone was seen (once, few, many) or the class of an expanded clone, and some rows leave it out.

>TRBJ1-2|-|-|TRBV11-2
CASSSSGPYGYTF
TGTGCCAGCAGCTCCAGCGGTCCTTATGGCTACACCTTC
>TRBJ2-7|-|TRBD1|TRBV7-9
CASSLSYIGQGASYEQYF
TGTGCCAGCAGCCTATCATACATCGGACAGGGGGCGTCCTACGAGCAGTACTTC
>TRBJ2-7|-|-|TRBV2
CASSEITYEQYF
TGTGCCAGCAGTGAAATAACCTACGAGCAGTACTTC
>TRBJ2-1|-|TRBD2|TRBV2
CASSNLAGVHQLF
TGTGCCAGCTCCAATCTAGCGGGAGTTCACCAGCTCTTC
>TRBJ2-7|-|-|TRBV6-1
CASSNGRELYEQYF
TGTGCCAGCAGTAATGGACGGGAACTCTACGAGCAGTACTTC
>TRBJ2-2|once|-|TRBV19
CASNVGTANTGELFF
TGTGCCAGTAACGTGGGGACCGCGAACACCGGGGAGCTGTTTTTT
>TRBJ1-5|-|-|TRBV30
CAWNKDGNQPQHF
TGTGCCTGGAACAAGGATGGCAATCAGCCCCAGCATTTT
>TRBJ1-2|-|-|TRBV7-2
CASSPATAGDYGYTF
TGTGCCAGCAGCCCAGCAACGGCAGGGGACTATGGCTACACCTTC
>TRBJ2-1|-|-|TRBV14
CASSLRNEQFF
TGTGCCAGCAGCCTCAGAAATGAGCAGTTCTTC
>TRBJ2-1|-|-|TRBV3-1/TRBV3-2
CASSQEQLRGGHNEQFF
TGTGCCAGCAGCCAAGAGCAACTTAGGGGGGGGCACAATGAGCAGTTCTTC
>TRBJ2-7|-|-|TRBV11-2
CASSSGFYEQYF
TGTGCCAGCAGCTCCGGGTTTTACGAGCAGTACTTC
>TRBJ2-1|-|-|TRBV27
CASTSLATVTLEQFF
TGTGCCAGCACCTCTCTAGCGACCGTCACCCTTGAGCAGTTCTTC
>TRBJ1-2|-|-|TRBV2
CASSESKTGANYGYTF
TGTGCCAGCAGTGAATCTAAGACAGGAGCTAACTATGGCTACACCTTC
>TRBJ1-5|few|TRBD1|TRBV7-2
CASSATGDNQPQHF
TGTGCCAGCAGCGCGACAGGGGATAATCAGCCCCAGCATTTT
>TRBJ1-1|-|-|TRBV18
CASSPGEGSTEAFF
TGTGCCAGCTCCCCTGGGGAGGGGAGCACTGAAGCTTTCTTT
>TRBJ2-1|once|TRBD2|TRBV5-4
CASGIPGLAGAYEQFF
TGTGCCAGCGGCATTCCGGGACTAGCGGGAGCGTATGAGCAGTTCTTC
>TRBJ1-6|-|-|TRBV4-1
CASSQDRQFYNSPLHF
TGCGCCAGCAGCCAAGATCGACAGTTCTATAATTCACCCCTCCACTTT
>TRBJ2-7|-|TRBD2|TRBV7-9
CASSPVAGGANYEQYF
TGTGCCAGCAGCCCAGTAGCGGGTGGGGCCAATTACGAGCAGTACTTC
>TRBJ2-7|-|-|TRBV9
CASSVDRGASSYEQYF
TGTGCCAGCAGCGTAGACCGGGGGGCTAGCTCCTACGAGCAGTACTTC
>TRBJ2-2|-|TRBD2|TRBV9
CASSVPRGGTNTGELFF
TGTGCCAGCAGCGTCCCCCGGGGGGGCACGAACACCGGGGAGCTGTTTTTT
>TRBJ1-2|-|-|TRBV7-2
CASSRTGGYGYTF
TGTGCCAGCAGTCGGACTGGAGGCTATGGCTACACCTTC
>TRBJ1-2|-|TRBD1|TRBV28
CASSLAGQAYGYTF
TGTGCCAGCAGTTTAGCCGGACAGGCCTATGGCTACACCTTC
>TRBJ1-1|-|-|TRBV7-9
CASSLDAGNTEAFF
TGTGCCAGCAGCTTAGATGCGGGGAACACTGAAGCTTTCTTT
>TRBJ1-1|-|TRBD1|TRBV2
CASSTGTGGEAFF
TGTGCCAGCAGTACCGGGACAGGGGGTGAAGCTTTCTTT
>TRBJ2-3|once|-|TRBV5-4
CASSPGQTDTQYF
TGTGCCAGCAGCCCTGGACAGACAGATACGCAGTATTTT
>TRBJ2-5|once|TRBD2|TRBV4-3
CASSPRTSGETQYF
TGCGCCAGCAGCCCACGGACTAGCGGGGAGACCCAGTACTTC
>TRBJ2-3|once|-|TRBV5-1
CASSLGQEGTDTQYF
TGCGCCAGCAGCTTAGGTCAGGAGGGCACAGATACGCAGTATTTT
>TRBJ1-5|-|-|TRBV4-1
CASSQERQGSRPQHF
TGCGCCAGCAGCCAAGAACGGCAGGGGAGTCGGCCCCAGCATTTT
>TRBJ1-2|-|TRBD1|TRBV6-5
CASLGTAANYGYTF
TGTGCCAGCCTAGGGACAGCAGCTAACTATGGCTACACCTTC
>TRBJ2-4|-|-|TRBV6-2/TRBV6-3
CASSYRARSIQYF
TGTGCCAGCAGTTACCGGGCCAGGAGCATTCAGTACTTC
>TRBJ2-3|-|-|TRBV5-1
CASSLEGLDTDTQYF
TGCGCCAGCAGCTTGGAGGGACTTGACACAGATACGCAGTATTTT
>TRBJ1-1|-|TRBD1|TRBV27
CASSSGGLSVTEAFF
TGTGCCAGCAGTTCAGGGGGTCTATCAGTCACTGAAGCTTTCTTT
>TRBJ2-7|-|TRBD2|TRBV6-2/TRBV6-3
CASSYLAGNDEQYF
TGTGCCAGCAGTTACTTAGCGGGAAATGACGAGCAGTACTTC
>TRBJ2-2|-|-|TRBV7-6
CASSPTGSSTGELFF
TGTGCCAGCAGCCCCACAGGGTCAAGTACCGGGGAGCTGTTTTTT
>TRBJ2-6|once|-|TRBV18
CASSPEDLSSGANVLTF
TGTGCCAGCTCACCGGAGGACCTAAGCTCTGGGGCCAACGTCCTGACTTTC
>TRBJ2-2|-|TRBD1|TRBV5-4
CASSSQQGAAGELFF
TGTGCCAGCAGCTCCCAACAGGGGGCGGCCGGGGAGCTGTTTTTT